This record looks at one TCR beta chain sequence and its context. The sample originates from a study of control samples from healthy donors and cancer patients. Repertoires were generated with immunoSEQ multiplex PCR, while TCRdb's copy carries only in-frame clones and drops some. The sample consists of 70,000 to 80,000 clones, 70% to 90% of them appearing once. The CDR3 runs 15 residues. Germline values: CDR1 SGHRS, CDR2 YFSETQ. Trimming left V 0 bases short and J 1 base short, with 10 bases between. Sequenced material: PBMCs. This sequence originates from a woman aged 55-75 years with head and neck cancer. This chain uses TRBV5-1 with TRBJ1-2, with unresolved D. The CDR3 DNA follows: TGCGCCAGCAGCTTGGGTCAGACAAGTAACTATGGCTACACCTTC. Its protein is CASSLGQTSNYGYTF.